This T cell receptor beta chain appears in the sequencing data of a study of regulatory T cells in long-lasting Graves disease. The V gene's germline CDR1 is SGHRS and CDR2 YFSETQ. J was trimmed by 4 bases and V by 4 bases; bases with no gene match: 8. CDR3 length equals 17 residues. Described time point: persistent/refractory GD, antithyroid drugs over 5 years with positive TRAb. PBMCs were the source of the RNA used for TCR sequencing. Construction of the TCR beta libraries employed iRepertoire HTBI primers in conjunction with Arm-PCR of CDR3 regions. TCRdb independently ran MiXCR on the multiplex PCR reads; one entry per CDR3 protein. There are about 430,000 distinct CDR3 sequences in the sample; 21% occur only once, and roughly an eighth lies in the top ten. Details on this clonotype: The antigen is unknown.

Study-wide findings and caveats: Persistent disease preferred TRBV28, TRBJ1-2 and TRBJ2-5; new disease, TRBV20-1 and TRBJ2-1.

The source is a female donor with Graves disease. This rearrangement joins TRBV5-1 to TRBJ2-6; 10 nucleotides match TRBD1. Sequenced material: peripheral blood mononuclear cells (PBMCs), taken when the disease was refractory, from a patient treated with antithyroid drugs. The CDR3 region has the DNA TGCGCCAGCAGCCCGGGACAGGGGACTCCCGGGGCCAACGTCCTGACTTTC. Translation gives CASSPGQGTPGANVLTF. Variable domain in full (rest from reference TRBV5-1 and TRBJ2-6): KAGVTQTPRYLIKTRGQQVTLSCSPISGHRSVSWYQQTPGQGLQFLFEYFSETQRNKGNFPGRFSGRQFSNSRSEMNVSTLELGDSALYLCASSPGQGTPGANVLTFGAGSRLTVL.